The 25 T cell receptor beta chains below come from one sample, sequenced in a study of radiotherapy plus CTLA-4 blockade in lung cancer. Some clones are missing from TCRdb's copy, which holds only in-frame ones; the method was immunoSEQ multiplex PCR. The sample consists of approximately 30,000 clones, 75% to 85% of them appearing once. The specimen was peripheral blood, collected from a patient treated with radiotherapy plus ipilimumab. These receptors all stem from a human donor with non-small cell lung cancer that progressed on radiotherapy plus ipilimumab.

This clone has just a few counts. J is TRBJ2-1 and V is TRBV7-2; D possibly corresponds to TRBD1 (7 bases). V lost 5 bases and J 2 bases, leaving 13 bases between the germline ends. Germline CDR1 is SGHTA and CDR2 is FQGNSA. The CDR3 contains 15 residues. The chain's CDR3 is CASSQGGHPYNEQFF. The CDR3 DNA is TGTGCCAGCAGCCAGGGGGGACACCCCTACAATGAGCAGTTCTTC.

The V call is TRBV7-9, the J call TRBJ2-5, with D maybe TRBD1 (5 bases). The CDR3 runs to 15 residues. CDR1 is SEHNR, CDR2 FQNEAQ, per germline (reference sequence). V shed 5 bases and J shed 5 bases, with 18 bases lying between them. The CDR3 DNA reads as TGTGCCAGCAGCCACGGTATAGGGGATCATGAGACCCAGTACTTC. Its translation is CASSHGIGDHETQYF.

This clone was seen a few times. V and J are TRBV19 and TRBJ2-3; TRBD2 aligns across 10 bases. The CDR3 length is 16 residues. After removal of 4 bases from V and 0 bases from J, the junction contained 4 bases not matched to a gene. Germline V lookup: CDR1 LNHDA, CDR2 SQIVND (reference sequence). CDR3 nucleotides: TGTGCCAGTAGTAGACTAGCGGGCCCTAGCACAGATACGCAGTATTTT. Translated, it gives CASSRLAGPSTDTQYF.

The chain joins TRBV19 to TRBJ2-7; the match to TRBD1 covers 7 bases. With V trimmed by 6 bases and J by 2 bases, 7 bases remained unmatched. Germline loops: CDR1 LNHDA, CDR2 SQIVND (reference sequence). This CDR3 has 14 residues. The CDR3 region has the DNA TGTGCCAGTAGCCTAGACAGGGTCACCTACGAGCAGTACTTC. This sequence encodes CASSLDRVTYEQYF.

This clone was seen only once. The chain links TRBV18 to TRBJ1-1; D unresolved. The CDR3 sequence is 13 residues long. Germline CDR1 reads KGHSH; CDR2 reads LQKENI. With 2 bases removed from V and 5 bases from J, the gap between germline ends came to 9 bases. The CDR3 loop is CASSPDTGTEAFF. The CDR3 bases are TGTGCCAGCTCACCAGACACGGGGACTGAAGCTTTCTTT.

The sample holds a few counts of this clone. The chain uses TRBV11-3 and TRBJ1-6, with a weak D call TRBD1 (6 bases). The CDR3 contains 17 residues. Trimming cost V 4 bases and J 0 bases, with 13 bases left between them. CDR1 is SGHNT, CDR2 YENEEA, per germline. CDR3 DNA sequence: TGTGCCAGCAGCTCCAATGACAGGAGCTCCTATAATTCACCCCTCCACTTT. Its protein is CASSSNDRSSYNSPLHF. Supplemented by reference TRBV11-3 and TRBJ1-6, the full variable domain reads EAGVVQSPRYKIIEKKQPVAFWCNPISGHNTLYWYLQNLGQGPELLIRYENEEAVDDSQLPKDRFSAERLKGVDSTLKIQPAELGDSAVYLCASSSNDRSSYNSPLHFGNGTRLTVT.

This chain joins TRBV27 and TRBJ1-4; D not certain. Trimming took off 4 bases at V and 8 bases at J, with 11 bases between the two ends. Looked up from germline, CDR1 is MNHEY and CDR2 is SMNVEV (reference sequence). The CDR3 covers 13 residues. CDR3 DNA sequence: TGTGCCAGCAGTTCCCCATGGGAGGAAAAACTGTTTTTT. Protein product: CASSSPWEEKLFF.

This sequence joins TRBV2 and TRBJ2-5; 7 bases are a match to TRBD1. The germline V gene has CDR1 SNHLY and CDR2 FYNNEI. This CDR3 has 14 amino acids. With V trimmed by 5 bases and J by 5 bases, 8 bases remained unmatched. The CDR3 DNA reads TGTGCCAGCAGTAAACAGGGGACCTGGGAGACCCAGTACTTC. Amino acids: CASSKQGTWETQYF.

CDR3: CASSTSGGEQFF. In DNA form, the CDR3 reads TGCGCCAGCAGCACAAGCGGGGGCGAGCAGTTCTTC. The chain carries TRBV5-1 and TRBJ2-1; 8 positions match TRBD2. V lost 4 bases, J lost 10 bases, and 4 bases stayed unmatched. The CDR3 is 12 amino acids. Germline CDR1 reads SGHRS; CDR2 reads YFSETQ.

The gene calls are TRBV5-4 and TRBJ1-2; TRBD1 agrees at 11 bases. V lost 2 bases and J lost 5; bases outside the gene matches: 2. Looked up from germline, CDR1 is SGHNT and CDR2 is YYREEE (reference sequence). The CDR3 covers 14 residues. CDR3 sequence (DNA): TGTGCCAGCAGCTTCCGGGACAGGGGGTATGGCTACACCTTC. Translating gives CASSFRDRGYGYTF.

V and J are TRBV7-3 and TRBJ2-3; tentatively, D is TRBD1 (6 bases). The V end was cut by 5 bases, the J end by 1 base, with 10 bases between. The CDR3 is made up of 14 amino acids. Germline assignment: CDR1 SGHTA and CDR2 FQGTGA. The CDR3 DNA reads TGTGCCAGCAGCGGGGGACAAGGCACAGATACGCAGTATTTT. As protein: CASSGGQGTDTQYF.

About this clone itself: One end of the junction is discordant with germline, which a read error may explain. As DNA, the CDR3 is TGTGCCGGCAGTTTATTTGGGGACAGCATCACCGGGGAGCTGTTTTTT. This codes for CAGSLFGDSITGELFF. The rearrangement uses TRBV27 and TRBJ2-2, with TRBD1 identical over 7 bases. CDR3 length equals 16 residues. The V gene's germline CDR1 is MNHEY and CDR2 SMNVEV (reference sequence).

This sequence joins TRBV7-3 and TRBJ1-1; D gene ambiguous. The germline gives CDR1 SGHTA, CDR2 FQGTGA. The CDR3 consists of 18 residues. The V gene lost 1 base and the J gene lost 0 bases, with 18 bases spanning the gap. The CDR3 protein is CASSLSPRDKGVNTEAFF. DNA of the CDR3: TGTGCCAGCAGCTTAAGCCCCCGTGACAAGGGAGTGAACACTGAAGCTTTCTTT.

V gene TRBV5-1 combines with J gene TRBJ2-7, with 10 bases matching TRBD1. Germline CDR1 reads SGHRS; CDR2 reads YFSETQ. V trimming: 3 bases; J trimming: 5 bases; junction bases outside the gene matches: 11. This CDR3 is built from 16 residues. CDR3 region: CASSSTFGTGANEQYF. The CDR3 DNA sequence: TGCGCCAGCAGCTCGACATTCGGGACAGGGGCCAACGAGCAGTACTTC.

The gene calls are TRBV25-1 and TRBJ1-1; 8 nucleotides agree with TRBD1. Trimming took 6 bases from V and 4 from J; bases not matched to a gene: 7. CDR3 size: 14 residues. Germline V gives CDR1 MGHDK, CDR2 SYGVNS. The CDR3, as DNA: TGTGCCAGCAGACCGCAGGGGGCGAGCACTGAAGCTTTCTTT. Its protein product is CASRPQGASTEAFF.

The rearrangement uses TRBV5-1 and TRBJ2-7; TRBD1 matches 11 bases. The CDR3 runs to 14 residues. V lost 0 bases to trimming and J lost 7 bases; unmatched junction nucleotides: 3. From germline, CDR1 is SGHRS and CDR2 YFSETQ. The CDR3 protein is CASSLVGDRGEQYF. CDR3 in DNA: TGCGCCAGCAGCTTGGTGGGGGACAGGGGGGAGCAGTACTTC.

The CDR3 DNA reads TGCAGTGCTAGACGGGAAGGCTACACCTTC. Its translation is CSARREGYTF. The genes are TRBV20-1 and TRBJ1-2, with D unclear. The V gene lost 2 bases and the J gene lost 8 bases, with 6 bases spanning the gap. The germline V gene encodes CDR1 DFQATT and CDR2 SNEGSKA (reference sequence). CDR3 length: 10 residues.

There are a few counts of this clone. V is TRBV7-2 and J is TRBJ2-5, with TRBD2 identical over 10 bases. The V segment lost 4 bases and the J segment 0 bases; nucleotides outside the gene matches: 2. Germline values: CDR1 SGHTA, CDR2 FQGNSA. The CDR3 extends over 15 amino acids. The CDR3 nucleotides are TGTGCCAGCAGCTATAGCGGGGGGTACCAAGAGACCCAGTACTTC. Amino acids: CASSYSGGYQETQYF.

The genes are TRBV7-3 and TRBJ2-1; 7 bases line up with TRBD2. From germline, CDR1 is SGHTA and CDR2 FQGTGA. CDR3 length: 17 amino acids. Unmatched junction bases numbered 6, after V lost 1 base and J lost 0 bases. The CDR3 here is CASSLMGGGSSYNEQFF. As DNA, the CDR3 is TGTGCCAGCAGCTTAATGGGAGGCGGGAGCTCCTACAATGAGCAGTTCTTC.

The chain joins TRBV6-1 to TRBJ1-2; maybe TRBD1 (6 bases). CDR3 length: 13 amino acids. CDR1 MNHNS and CDR2 SASEGT come from the germline V gene. The V and J ends lost 1 base and 7 bases respectively, with 10 bases between them. The CDR3 here is CASSEEGGGGYTF. In DNA, the CDR3 is TGTGCCAGCAGTGAAGAAGGGGGGGGTGGCTACACCTTC.

The genes are TRBV29-1 and TRBJ1-5, with 10 bases aligning to TRBD1. Losses at the gene ends were 3 bases for V and 0 bases for J; bases not matched to a gene: 11. The CDR3 runs to 18 residues. CDR1 is SQVTM and CDR2 is ANQGSEA in the germline V gene. The CDR3 region is CSVDEGGQGGLSNQPQHF. CDR3 nucleotides: TGCAGCGTTGATGAGGGAGGACAGGGGGGCCTTAGCAATCAGCCCCAGCATTTT.

DNA of the CDR3: TGTGCCAGCAGCCCCACACTACTAGCGGGGGTCCACAATGAGCAGTTCTTC. Translating gives CASSPTLLAGVHNEQFF. The chain has TRBV5-4 and TRBJ2-1, with 11 bases fitting TRBD2. CDR1 and CDR2 from the germline V gene are SGHNT and YYREEE (reference sequence). The CDR3 runs to 17 residues. V trimming: 4 bases; J trimming: 5 bases; junction bases outside the gene matches: 11. The entire variable domain, with the rest obtained from reference TRBV5-4 and TRBJ2-1, is as follows: ETGVTQSPTHLIKTRGQQVTLRCSSQSGHNTVSWYQQALGQGPQFIFQYYREEENGRGNFPPRFSGLQFPNYSSELNVNALELDDSALYLCASSPTLLAGVHNEQFFGPGTRLTVL.

The gene calls are TRBV28 and TRBJ2-6; the match to TRBD1 covers 9 bases. The ends lost 6 bases at V and 3 bases at J; junction bases unmatched: 6. The CDR3 is made up of 16 amino acids. Germline lookup yields CDR1 MDHEN and CDR2 SYDVKM. For the CDR3, the DNA is TGTGCCAGCAGCCCGACAGGGGGATTTGGGGCCAACGTCCTGACTTTC. As protein: CASSPTGGFGANVLTF. Based on the CDR3 plus reference TRBV28 and TRBJ2-6, the full variable domain is DVKVTQSSRYLVKRTGEKVFLECVQDMDHENMFWYRQDPGLGLRLIYFSYDVKMKEKGDIPEGYSVSREKKERFSLILESASTNQTSMYLCASSPTGGFGANVLTFGAGSRLTVL.

The chain carries TRBV7-3 and TRBJ2-3; 9 nucleotides line up with TRBD1. V lost 4 bases, J lost 5 bases, and 4 bases stayed unmatched. The CDR3 has 14 residues. The germline V gene has CDR1 SGHTA and CDR2 FQGTGA. The DNA of the CDR3 is TGTGCCAGCAGCTCAAGGACAGGGGAAGATACGCAGTATTTT. As protein: CASSSRTGEDTQYF.

The J gene is TRBJ2-2, the V gene TRBV2, with D maybe TRBD2 (6 bases). V lost 6 bases and J lost 1, with 12 bases in between. Germline V gene data show CDR1 as SNHLY and CDR2 as FYNNEI. CDR3 length: 15 residues. This CDR3 is CASRAGTQNTGELFF. The CDR3 bases are TGTGCCAGCAGGGCCGGGACTCAGAACACCGGGGAGCTGTTTTTT.